The rows below give T cell receptor beta chains drawn from one sample of a study of blood T cell repertoires in COVID-19. Generated by immunoSEQ multiplex PCR, the TCRdb table keeps only in-frame clones and is missing some. The table lists about 190,000 clones, about four fifths of them singletons. Sequencing was performed on peripheral blood. These receptors all stem from a man between 60 and 70 years old with acute or convalescent COVID-19. Each CDR3 is given with its conserved first and last residue.

j_gene: TRBJ1-1
v_gene: TRBV19
CDR3aa: CASSVTGPNTEAFF

j_gene: TRBJ2-3
v_gene: TRBV11-2
CDR3aa: CASSYGLADTDTQYF

j_gene: TRBJ1-5
v_gene: TRBV19
CDR3aa: CASRPRDSAAYSNQPQHF

j_gene: TRBJ1-2
v_gene: TRBV25-1
CDR3aa: CASMAGLSYGYTF

j_gene: TRBJ2-2
v_gene: TRBV14
CDR3aa: CASSQDWGPGELFF

j_gene: TRBJ1-3
v_gene: TRBV30
CDR3aa: CAWRTTGDRNTIYF

j_gene: TRBJ2-7
v_gene: TRBV4-1
CDR3aa: CASSQDAAGGPYEQYF

j_gene: TRBJ2-3
v_gene: TRBV10-3
CDR3aa: CAISEVGGRAADTQYF

j_gene: TRBJ2-1
v_gene: TRBV11-2
CDR3aa: CASSSPGQGAGEQFF

j_gene: TRBJ2-1
v_gene: TRBV20-1
CDR3aa: CSASTGTSYNEQFF

j_gene: TRBJ2-1
v_gene: TRBV5-1
CDR3aa: CASSSERDSYNEQFF

j_gene: TRBJ1-1
v_gene: TRBV12-3/TRBV12-4
CDR3aa: CASRPTGYTEAFF

j_gene: TRBJ1-5
v_gene: TRBV5-1
CDR3aa: CASSLGPGQPQHF

j_gene: TRBJ1-3
v_gene: TRBV4-3
CDR3aa: CASSQDGRLGNTIYF

j_gene: TRBJ1-3
v_gene: TRBV6-5
CDR3aa: CASADQGARGNTIYF

j_gene: TRBJ2-3
v_gene: TRBV5-1
CDR3aa: CASSLALASSTDTQYF